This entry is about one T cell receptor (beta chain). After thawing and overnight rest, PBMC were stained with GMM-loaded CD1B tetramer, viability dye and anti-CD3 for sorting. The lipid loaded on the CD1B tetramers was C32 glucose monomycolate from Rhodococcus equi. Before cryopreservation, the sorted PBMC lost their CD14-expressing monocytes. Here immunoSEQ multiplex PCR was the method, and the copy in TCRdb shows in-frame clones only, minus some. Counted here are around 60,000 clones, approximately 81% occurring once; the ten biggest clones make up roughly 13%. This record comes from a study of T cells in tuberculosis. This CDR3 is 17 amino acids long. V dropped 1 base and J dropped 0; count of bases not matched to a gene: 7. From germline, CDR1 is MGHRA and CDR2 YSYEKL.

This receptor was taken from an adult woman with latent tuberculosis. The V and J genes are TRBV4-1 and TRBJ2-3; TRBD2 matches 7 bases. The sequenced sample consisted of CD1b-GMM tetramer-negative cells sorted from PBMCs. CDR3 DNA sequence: TGCGCCAGCAGCCAAGGTGGGCCTAGCGGTAGCACAGATACGCAGTATTTT. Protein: CASSQGGPSGSTDTQYF.